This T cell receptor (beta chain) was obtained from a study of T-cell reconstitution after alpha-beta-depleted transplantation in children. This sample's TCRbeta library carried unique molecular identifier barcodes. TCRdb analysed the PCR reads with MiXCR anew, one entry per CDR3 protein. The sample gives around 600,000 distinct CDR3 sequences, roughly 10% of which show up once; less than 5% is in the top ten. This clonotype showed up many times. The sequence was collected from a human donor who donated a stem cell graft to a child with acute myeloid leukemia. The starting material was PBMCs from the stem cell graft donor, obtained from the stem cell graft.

This CDR3 reads CASREGQGNYGYTF. CDR3 DNA sequence: TGTGCCAGCAGGGAGGGACAGGGCAACTATGGCTACACCTTC. The chain links TRBV12-3 or TRBV12-4 to TRBJ1-2, with 9 bases identical to TRBD1. V dropped 6 bases and J dropped 2; count of bases not matched to a gene: 4. CDR3 length equals 14 residues.